These 25 T cell receptor beta chains were sequenced from one sample in a study of OX40 agonist ivuxolimab in advanced cancers. Only in-frame clones appear in the TCRdb table, and some are missing; sequencing was by immunoSEQ multiplex PCR. The sample carries 65,000 to 85,000 clones, roughly 88% recorded once. The specimen comprised CD4+ or CD8+ T cells sorted from blood, sampled in a trial of the OX40 agonist ivuxolimab. The receptor source for this set is an adult with an advanced solid tumor such as melanoma, head and neck, liver or kidney cancer.

V usage is TRBV2 and J usage is TRBJ2-5; D possibly corresponds to TRBD2 (7 bases). The CDR3 is 12 residues long. The V and J ends lost 7 bases and 5 bases respectively, with 11 bases between them. CDR1 SNHLY and CDR2 FYNNEI come from the germline V gene. CDR3 loop: CASNRGGETQYF. CDR3 DNA sequence: TGTGCCAGCAATAGGGGGGGCGAGACCCAGTACTTC.

This clone was counted a few times. The chain uses TRBV5-1 and TRBJ1-2; 7 nucleotides line up with TRBD1. J gave up 13 bases and V 5 bases, and 8 bases lay outside the gene matches. This CDR3 has 11 amino acids. Looked up from germline, CDR1 is SGHRS and CDR2 is YFSETQ. The CDR3 sequence: CASRDRPKCTF. The CDR3 DNA reads as TGCGCCAGCAGGGACAGGCCAAAGTGCACCTTC.

This clone appeared a few times. The chain combines TRBV14 with TRBJ1-1; D not resolved. Germline V gene data show CDR1 as SGHDN and CDR2 as FVKESK. The V gene lost 3 bases and the J gene lost 3 bases, with 11 bases spanning the gap. This CDR3 has 14 residues. In DNA, the CDR3 is TGTGCCAGCAGCCAGGAACTAACCTACACTGAAGCTTTCTTT. This sequence encodes CASSQELTYTEAFF.

V is TRBV11-2 and J is TRBJ2-7; perhaps TRBD2 as D (6 bases). CDR3 length: 13 residues. The V end lost 1 base, the J end lost 4 bases, and 8 bases lay between the germline ends. Germline V gene data show CDR1 as SGHAT and CDR2 as FQNNGV. The CDR3 loop reads CASSLAGEYEQYF. The CDR3 nucleotides read TGTGCCAGCAGCTTAGCGGGGGAGTACGAGCAGTACTTC.

The rearrangement joins TRBV5-4 to TRBJ1-1, with 7 bases aligning to TRBD1. The CDR3 totals 15 residues. The germline V gene has CDR1 SGHNT and CDR2 YYREEE (reference sequence). V lost 7 bases to trimming and J lost 3 bases; unmatched junction nucleotides: 12. Here the CDR3 reads CASPPPGRGDTEAFF. DNA of the CDR3: TGTGCCAGCCCCCCCCCGGGCAGGGGGGACACTGAAGCTTTCTTT.

The chain has TRBV30 and TRBJ1-5, with 7 positions matching TRBD1. Germline loops: CDR1 GTSNPN, CDR2 SVGIG (reference sequence). The CDR3 length is 14 residues. The J segment lost 0 bases and the V segment lost 2 bases, leaving 1 base of the junction unmatched. CDR3 amino acids: CAWSRQGSNQPQHF. Here the CDR3 DNA reads TGTGCCTGGAGTAGACAGGGTAGCAATCAGCCCCAGCATTTT.

The chain couples TRBV10-2 to TRBJ2-7, with 8 bases aligning to TRBD1. Germline V gives CDR1 WSHSY, CDR2 SAAADI. V lost 5 bases to trimming and J lost 2 bases; unmatched junction nucleotides: 5. CDR3 length: 14 residues. Here the CDR3 DNA reads TGCGCCAGCAGTTGGACAGGGTTAACCTACGAGCAGTACTTC. It yields the protein CASSWTGLTYEQYF.

V is TRBV28 and J is TRBJ2-4; D not certain. The CDR3 totals 12 residues. Germline assignment: CDR1 MDHEN and CDR2 SYDVKM. V was clipped by 2 bases and J by 7 bases, with 6 bases between them. The CDR3 spells CASSLRANIQYF. DNA of the CDR3: TGTGCCAGCAGTTTACGGGCTAACATTCAGTACTTC.

This chain links TRBV7-9 with TRBJ1-4; TRBD1 aligns across 10 bases. Trimming removed 5 bases from V and 8 bases from J; junction bases left unmatched: 11. Germline loops: CDR1 SEHNR, CDR2 FQNEAQ (reference sequence). This CDR3 spans 16 amino acids. CDR3 sequence: CASSMGQGLSEEKLFF. The CDR3 nucleotides are TGTGCCAGCAGCATGGGACAGGGGCTAAGCGAAGAAAAACTGTTTTTT.

The gene calls are TRBV12-2 and TRBJ1-1; the table assigns TRBD1, which was not confirmed against the DNA. TRBV12-2 corresponds to a pseudogene. The CDR3 is 14 residues long. The CDR3 region is CASRFTFMNTEAFF. DNA for the CDR3: TGTGCAAGTCGCTTCACATTCATGAACACTGAAGCTTTCTTT.

The rearrangement links TRBV20-1 to TRBJ1-1; D possibly corresponds to TRBD1 (5 bases). The CDR3 consists of 11 residues. V was pared by 5 bases and J by 8 bases, with 12 bases between. Looked up from germline, CDR1 is DFQATT and CDR2 is SNEGSKA (reference sequence). The DNA for the CDR3 is TGCAGTGCTGTAGGCACAGGAGAAGCTTTCTTT. This translates into CSAVGTGEAFF.

The V call is TRBV5-4, the J call TRBJ1-1, with D maybe TRBD1 (5 bases). Germline V lookup: CDR1 SGHNT, CDR2 YYREEE (reference sequence). Trimming shortened V by 1 base and J by 2 bases, and 9 bases separated the two germline ends. The CDR3 covers 14 residues. The CDR3 spells CASSLWQGNTEAFF. CDR3 nucleotide sequence: TGTGCCAGCAGCTTGTGGCAGGGAAACACTGAAGCTTTCTTT.

V is TRBV27 and J is TRBJ2-2; TRBD1 aligns across 9 bases. The CDR3 spans 16 residues. Germline V gene data show CDR1 as MNHEY and CDR2 as SMNVEV (reference sequence). J lost 5 bases, V lost 6 bases, and 10 bases had no gene match. CDR3 DNA sequence: TGTGCCAGCAGCCGATTTGGGACAGGGTGGACCGGGGAGCTGTTTTTT. Translation gives CASSRFGTGWTGELFF.

The chain employs TRBV19 and TRBJ2-4; TRBD1 matches 10 bases. The CDR3 extends over 13 amino acids. Germline CDR1 and CDR2: LNHDA and SQIVND (reference sequence). V lost 5 bases to trimming and J lost 9 bases; unmatched junction nucleotides: 4. CDR3: CASSGTGEVIQYF. CDR3 sequence (DNA): TGTGCCAGTAGTGGGACAGGGGAAGTCATTCAGTACTTC.

This clone showed up just once. V gene TRBV5-1 combines with J gene TRBJ2-3; TRBD1 agrees at 8 bases. Germline V lookup: CDR1 SGHRS, CDR2 YFSETQ. The V segment lost 0 bases and the J segment 3 bases; nucleotides outside the gene matches: 6. The CDR3 length is 16 residues. CDR3 sequence: CASSLALGQGTDTQYF. DNA of the CDR3: TGCGCCAGCAGCTTGGCCTTAGGACAGGGTACAGATACGCAGTATTTT.

This chain joins TRBV10-2 and TRBJ2-7; D is unclear. This CDR3 region has 14 residues. V dropped 2 bases and J dropped 2 bases, with 10 bases sitting between them. From germline, CDR1 is WSHSY and CDR2 SAAADI. For the CDR3, the DNA is TGCGCCAGCAGTGAGAACAGCCTAACCTACGAGCAGTACTTC. Translating gives CASSENSLTYEQYF.

This rearrangement joins TRBV19 to TRBJ2-2, with D perhaps matching TRBD1 (6 bases). Germline CDR1 LNHDA, CDR2 SQIVND (reference sequence). Trimming took 3 bases from V and 5 from J, leaving 13 bases between them. The CDR3 sequence is 15 residues long. DNA of the CDR3: TGTGCCAGTAGTATTGAGGCAGGGGTTACCGGGGAGCTGTTTTTT. Its protein product is CASSIEAGVTGELFF.

The genes are TRBV5-1 and TRBJ2-3; possible D gene TRBD2, 6 bases. V was pared by 0 bases and J by 4 bases, with 18 bases between. The V gene's germline CDR1 is SGHRS and CDR2 YFSETQ. CDR3 length: 17 amino acids. CDR3 amino acids: CASSLGGSGPTSDTQYF. CDR3 in DNA: TGCGCCAGCAGCTTGGGAGGTAGCGGACCCACGTCAGATACGCAGTATTTT.

Here the CDR3 reads CASSEDRGDTGELFF. The CDR3, as DNA: TGCGCCAGCAGCGAGGACAGGGGGGACACCGGGGAGCTGTTTTTT. The chain carries TRBV5-1 and TRBJ2-2; 10 positions agree with TRBD1. The germline CDR1 and CDR2 sequences are SGHRS and YFSETQ. V dropped 4 bases and J dropped 3; count of bases not matched to a gene: 3. This CDR3 has 15 amino acids.

This rearrangement joins TRBV6-4 to TRBJ1-2; 9 nucleotides align to TRBD1. The germline CDR1 and CDR2 sequences are MRHNA and SNTAGT. CDR3 length: 13 residues. The V segment lost 4 bases and the J segment 8 bases; nucleotides outside the gene matches: 5. The CDR3 DNA sequence: TGTGCCAGCAGTGGCAACAGGGGGCAAGGCTACACCTTC. As protein: CASSGNRGQGYTF.

With respect to this clone: The junction and the germline gene differ at one end; a read error may be behind it. The chain links TRBV7-8 to TRBJ1-1, with a possible D match to TRBD1 (5 bases). The CDR3 spans 14 residues. The germline V gene has CDR1 SGHVS and CDR2 FQNEAQ. In nucleotides, the CDR3 is TGTGCCAGCAAGGGGAGGGTGCAGAACCCTGAAGCTTTCTTT. The encoded protein is CASKGRVQNPEAFF.

V is TRBV2 and J is TRBJ1-2; no reliable D call. The CDR3 is 13 amino acids. The germline CDR1 and CDR2 sequences are SNHLY and FYNNEI. V was trimmed by 4 bases and J by 5 bases, leaving 11 bases between them. CDR3 nucleotides: TGTGCCAGCAGTGTAGGACCGCGGTATGGCTACACCTTC. The encoded protein is CASSVGPRYGYTF.

This clone is a singleton in its sample. The rearrangement joins TRBV6-1 to TRBJ2-3, with 7 bases matching TRBD2. Germline loops: CDR1 MNHNS, CDR2 SASEGT. J was trimmed by 0 bases and V by 6 bases; bases with no gene match: 6. The CDR3 has 15 residues. The CDR3 sequence: CASSWASGSTDTQYF. The DNA of the CDR3 is TGTGCCAGCAGCTGGGCTAGCGGAAGCACAGATACGCAGTATTTT.

The J gene is TRBJ1-1, the V gene TRBV19, with TRBD1 as a possible D gene (5 bases). Germline V CDR1 and CDR2: LNHDA, SQIVND (reference sequence). Trimming left V 10 bases short and J 1 base short, with 16 bases between. This CDR3 has 14 residues. In nucleotides, the CDR3 is TGTGCCACCGGCCGGGACTCCGCGAACACTGAAGCTTTCTTT. Protein sequence: CATGRDSANTEAFF.

The table lists this clone with a count of one. The chain recombines TRBV11-3 with TRBJ2-5; 8 bases agree with TRBD1. V lost 1 base, J lost 1 base, and 8 bases stayed unmatched. The CDR3 sequence is 17 residues long. The germline V gene encodes CDR1 SGHNT and CDR2 YENEEA. CDR3 in DNA: TGTGCCAGCAGCTTAGGCGGACAGGGTACAATCCAAGAGACCCAGTACTTC. This gives the protein CASSLGGQGTIQETQYF.